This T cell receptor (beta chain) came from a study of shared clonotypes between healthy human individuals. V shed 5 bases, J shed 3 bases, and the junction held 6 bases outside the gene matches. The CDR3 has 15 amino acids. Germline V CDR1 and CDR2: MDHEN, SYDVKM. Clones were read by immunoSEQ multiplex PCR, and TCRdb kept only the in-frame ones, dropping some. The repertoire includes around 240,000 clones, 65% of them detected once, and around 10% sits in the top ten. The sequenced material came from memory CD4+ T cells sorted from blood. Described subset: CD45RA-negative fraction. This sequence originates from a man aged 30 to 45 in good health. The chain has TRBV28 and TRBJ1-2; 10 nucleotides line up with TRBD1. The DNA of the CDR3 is TGTGCCAGCAGTGGGAGACAGGGGGCTTACTATGGCTACACCTTC. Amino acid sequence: CASSGRQGAYYGYTF.